The 24 T cell receptor beta chains below were found in one sample sequenced in a study of cytomegalovirus exposure and HLA in healthy donors (dated by TCRdb to about 2017). The method was the immunoSEQ multiplex PCR assay. Sourced from immuneACCESS, this table was stored by TCRdb with only in-frame sequences that have V and J called. A share of the clones is absent; for the studies checked, an unresolved V gene accounts for under half, and the remainder has no known explanation. Present in this sample are around 180,000 clones, about 84% of which were seen just once. The top ten clonotypes cover approximately 1.5% of the sample. Sequenced material: PBMCs. These receptor sequences come from a woman younger than 30 in good health and CMV-seronegative.

This chain links TRBV30 with TRBJ2-1, with 7 bases aligning to TRBD1. Germline V CDR1 and CDR2: GTSNPN, SVGIG (reference sequence). The V and J ends lost 2 bases and 1 base, in that order; junction bases with no gene match: 5. The CDR3 loop spans 15 amino acids. The CDR3 spells CAWSRKGASYNEQFF. In nucleotides, the CDR3 is TGTGCCTGGAGTAGGAAGGGGGCTTCCTACAATGAGCAGTTCTTC. Looking up the rest from reference TRBV30 and TRBJ2-1 gives the full variable domain: SQTIHQWPATLVQPVGSPLSLECTVEGTSNPNLYWYRQAAGRGLQLLFYSVGIGQISSEVPQNLSASRPQDRQFILSSKKLLLSDSGFYLCAWSRKGASYNEQFFGPGTRLTVL.

The genes are TRBV10-3 and TRBJ1-1; 7 bases are shared with TRBD1. V shed 8 bases and J 2 bases; nucleotides not matched to a gene: 11. The CDR3 sequence is 15 residues long. Germline CDR1 is ENHRY and CDR2 is SYGVKD. This CDR3 reads CAIGSRGKINTEAFF. The CDR3 coding sequence is TGTGCCATCGGGAGCAGGGGGAAAATTAACACTGAAGCTTTCTTT.

The J gene is TRBJ1-2, the V gene TRBV6-6; 8 positions agree with TRBD1. Losses at the gene ends were 0 bases for V and 4 bases for J; bases not matched to a gene: 7. This CDR3 is 16 amino acids long. Germline values: CDR1 MNHNY, CDR2 SVGAGI (reference sequence). The CDR3 DNA reads as TGTGCCAGCAGTTACTCTGGGGACAGGCCGTTCTATGGCTACACCTTC. Translation gives CASSYSGDRPFYGYTF.

The chain has TRBV7-9 and TRBJ1-6, with 8 bases identical to TRBD1. V shed 5 bases and J 11 bases; nucleotides not matched to a gene: 14. This CDR3 has 16 residues. Germline CDR1 is SEHNR and CDR2 is FQNEAQ (reference sequence). Written as DNA, the CDR3 is TGTGCCAGCAGCCCTAACAGGGGGGACGCCGGTGCACCCCTCCACTTT. It encodes CASSPNRGDAGAPLHF.

This clone is a singleton in its sample. This chain connects TRBV6-1 to TRBJ1-3, with D possibly being TRBD1 (6 bases). This CDR3 contains 13 residues. With 7 bases removed from V and 2 bases from J, the gap between germline ends came to 9 bases. CDR1 is MNHNS, CDR2 SASEGT, per germline. The CDR3 spells CASKNRAGNTIYF. In DNA form, the CDR3 reads TGTGCCAGCAAGAACAGGGCTGGAAACACCATATATTTT.

This rearrangement joins TRBV6-5 to TRBJ1-1; 8 nucleotides match TRBD1. The V gene's germline CDR1 is MNHEY and CDR2 SVGAGI. The V segment lost 0 bases and the J segment 5 bases; nucleotides outside the gene matches: 5. The CDR3 length is 15 residues. In DNA form, the CDR3 reads TGTGCCAGCAGTTACTCCCGGACAGGGAGTACTGAAGCTTTCTTT. Translating gives CASSYSRTGSTEAFF.

V and J are TRBV7-3 and TRBJ2-5; 10 positions agree with TRBD2. After removal of 6 bases from V and 4 bases from J, the junction contained 11 bases not matched to a gene. Looked up from germline, CDR1 is SGHTA and CDR2 is FQGTGA. This CDR3 comprises 16 residues. The CDR3 here is CASRPGTSEFGETQYF. CDR3 sequence (DNA): TGTGCCAGCAGGCCAGGGACTAGCGAATTCGGAGAGACCCAGTACTTC.

V usage is TRBV14 and J usage is TRBJ1-5; D ambiguous. The germline gives CDR1 SGHDN, CDR2 FVKESK. The CDR3 covers 15 residues. Between the trimmed V and J ends, which lost 1 base and 4 bases, there was a span of 11 bases. The CDR3 nucleotides read TGTGCCAGCAGCCAAGCTAACGGGTGGAATCAGCCCCAGCATTTT. Its protein is CASSQANGWNQPQHF.

The CDR3 protein is CASSLSRSPVRGSNQPQHF. CDR3 nucleotides: TGTGCCAGCAGTTTAAGCCGGTCCCCAGTGCGGGGGAGCAATCAGCCCCAGCATTTT. V and J are TRBV27 and TRBJ1-5; possibly TRBD1 for D (5 bases). The ends were cut back, 2 bases at V and 1 base at J, with 21 bases in the middle. This CDR3 contains 19 residues. Per germline, CDR1 MNHEY and CDR2 SMNVEV (reference sequence).

The chain carries TRBV5-1 and TRBJ1-2, with TRBD1 matching 9 bases. The V gene end was trimmed by 2 bases and the J gene end by 8 bases; junction bases not matched to a gene: 13. Per germline, CDR1 SGHRS and CDR2 YFSETQ. The CDR3 has 16 residues. CDR3: CASSFLPGQGKWGYTF. As DNA, the CDR3 is TGCGCCAGCAGCTTTCTCCCCGGACAGGGGAAGTGGGGCTACACCTTC. Full variable domain (remainder filled in from reference TRBV5-1 and TRBJ1-2): KAGVTQTPRYLIKTRGQQVTLSCSPISGHRSVSWYQQTPGQGLQFLFEYFSETQRNKGNFPGRFSGRQFSNSRSEMNVSTLELGDSALYLCASSFLPGQGKWGYTFGSGTRLTVV.

The CDR3 bases are TGTGCCAGCTCACCCCCGACAGCATGGCGGTTCTTC. Translation gives CASSPPTAWRFF. The chain joins TRBV18 to TRBJ2-1, with D possibly TRBD1 on 5 matching bases. This CDR3 comprises 12 residues. The V gene lost 3 bases and the J gene lost 15 bases, with 15 bases spanning the gap. Per the germline V gene, CDR1 is KGHSH and CDR2 is LQKENI.

The chain has TRBV19 and TRBJ2-3; TRBD2 aligns across 7 bases. The V and J ends lost 3 bases and 5 bases, in that order; junction bases with no gene match: 11. CDR1 and CDR2 (germline): LNHDA, SQIVND (reference sequence). The CDR3 is 16 amino acids. CDR3 DNA: TGTGCCAGTAGTATGGGGAAACTAGCGCTGGGAGATACGCAGTATTTT. Its translation is CASSMGKLALGDTQYF. The full variable domain, its missing parts supplied by reference TRBV19 and TRBJ2-3, is DGGITQSPKYLFRKEGQNVTLSCEQNLNHDAMYWYRQDPGQGLRLIYYSQIVNDFQKGDIAEGYSVSREKKESFPLTVTSAQKNPTAFYLCASSMGKLALGDTQYFGPGTRLTVL.

The rearrangement uses TRBV9 and TRBJ2-7; possibly TRBD2 for D (6 bases). V gave up 4 bases and J gave up 3 bases, with 17 bases separating them. The CDR3 consists of 15 residues. Germline assignment: CDR1 SGDLS and CDR2 YYNGEE. The CDR3: CASSPGTSNYYEQYF. The CDR3 region has the DNA TGTGCCAGCAGCCCAGGGACTTCGAACTACTACGAGCAGTACTTC.

The rearrangement joins TRBV4-2 to TRBJ1-5, with D maybe TRBD1 (6 bases). Trimming stripped 1 base from V and 3 bases from J, with 13 bases between. This CDR3 comprises 16 residues. Per germline, CDR1 LGHNA and CDR2 YNFKEQ. The CDR3 nucleotides read TGTGCCAGCAGCCAAGTTACAGGGCCACTCAATCAGCCCCAGCATTTT. As protein: CASSQVTGPLNQPQHF.

CDR3 in amino acids: CASSLDGPLSYYGYTF. DNA of the CDR3: TGTGCCAGCAGCTTGGATGGGCCCCTTTCCTACTATGGCTACACCTTC. This rearrangement joins TRBV5-4 to TRBJ1-2; no definite D call. V gave up 0 bases and J gave up 3 bases, with 15 bases separating them. The germline gives CDR1 SGHNT, CDR2 YYREEE (reference sequence). This CDR3 comprises 16 residues.

This clone came up once. This chain joins TRBV7-8 and TRBJ1-2; D not resolved. The CDR3 covers 15 residues. Germline CDR1 SGHVS, CDR2 FQNEAQ. The V and J ends lost 4 bases and 4 bases respectively, with 16 bases between them. The CDR3 DNA reads as TGTGCCAGCAGCTCCCCGAGACGACCAGGCTATGGCTACACCTTC. This sequence encodes CASSSPRRPGYGYTF.

The V call is TRBV30, the J call TRBJ1-2; no firm D call. Germline V gene lookup returns CDR1 GTSNPN and CDR2 SVGIG (reference sequence). The V and J ends lost 5 bases and 5 bases respectively, with 18 bases between them. The CDR3 has 14 residues. In DNA, the CDR3 is TGTGCCTGGGCGATAATGGCGGGCAAATATGGCTACACCTTC. It is translated as CAWAIMAGKYGYTF.

This chain joins TRBV30 and TRBJ1-5; 10 bases match TRBD1. CDR1 is GTSNPN, CDR2 SVGIG, per germline (reference sequence). This CDR3 is 17 amino acids long. The J segment lost 0 bases and the V segment lost 3 bases, leaving 8 bases of the junction unmatched. The CDR3 DNA reads TGTGCCTGGAGCGGTGACAGGGGGCCGTATAGCAATCAGCCCCAGCATTTT. It codes for CAWSGDRGPYSNQPQHF.

The chain has TRBV5-1 and TRBJ1-3; D remains unclear. Germline V gives CDR1 SGHRS, CDR2 YFSETQ. The CDR3 contains 15 residues. Trimming removed 4 bases at V and 1 base at J, with 12 bases between. For the CDR3, the DNA is TGCGCCAGCAGCCTTACGGGTTTATCTGGAAACACCATATATTTT. Its protein is CASSLTGLSGNTIYF.

The V and J genes are TRBV29-1 and TRBJ1-2; D not resolved. CDR1 and CDR2 from the germline V gene are SQVTM and ANQGSEA. V lost 5 bases, J lost 4 bases, and 14 bases lay in between. The CDR3 runs 13 residues. The CDR3 coding sequence is TGCAGCGTTCGGCCGACCGGGTCCTATGGCTACACCTTC. Residues: CSVRPTGSYGYTF.

In regard to this clone: The sample has other DNA sequences that encode this CDR3 too. The rearrangement uses TRBV6-5 and TRBJ2-5, with 8 positions matching TRBD1. The length of the CDR3 is 15 residues. The V gene's germline CDR1 is MNHEY and CDR2 SVGAGI. The junction had 6 bases not matched to a gene; V was cut back by 2 bases and J by 4 bases. The CDR3 reads CASSYPGQGRETQYF. As DNA, the CDR3 is TGTGCCAGCAGTTACCCCGGACAGGGACGAGAGACCCAGTACTTC.

The chain links TRBV30 to TRBJ2-3, with TRBD1 matching over 9 bases. V was pared by 3 bases and J by 5 bases, with 9 bases of the junction left unmatched. Germline V gives CDR1 GTSNPN, CDR2 SVGIG (reference sequence). This CDR3 is 15 amino acids long. The CDR3 spells CAWSKGTGSGDTQYF. Here the CDR3 DNA reads TGTGCCTGGAGCAAAGGGACAGGGAGTGGAGATACGCAGTATTTT.

The chain links TRBV5-1 to TRBJ2-3, with TRBD2 as a possible D gene (6 bases). The CDR3 consists of 17 residues. V was pared by 3 bases and J by 0 bases, with 17 bases between. CDR1 SGHRS and CDR2 YFSETQ come from the germline V gene. The CDR3, as DNA: TGCGCCAGCAGCTGGAGCGGAGGCGGGACTAGCACAGATACGCAGTATTTT. Translation gives CASSWSGGGTSTDTQYF.

The rearrangement links TRBV9 to TRBJ2-7, with 7 bases matching TRBD2. Trimming at V came to 0 bases and at J to 3 bases, leaving 9 bases not matched to a gene. The CDR3 has 16 residues. Looked up from germline, CDR1 is SGDLS and CDR2 is YYNGEE. CDR3 nucleotides: TGTGCCAGCAGCGTAGACGCTTCGTGGGGGGGCTACGAGCAGTACTTC. It is translated as CASSVDASWGGYEQYF.